The sequence of this T cell receptor beta chain was determined in a study of blood T cell repertoires in COVID-19. For the study at large: The United States, Italy and Spain supplied acute and convalescent COVID-19 samples. T cells, B-cell-depleted T cells, or PBMCs supplied cDNA or gDNA.

CDR3 size: 18 residues. Germline V lookup: CDR1 LNHNV, CDR2 YYDKDF (reference sequence). The junction had 9 bases not matched to a gene; V was cut back by 1 base and J by 4 bases. Methods used by the authors: Cell counts per sample came from amplifying reference gene primers. Repertoires were generated with immunoSEQ multiplex PCR, while TCRdb's copy carries only in-frame clones and drops some. V, J and clone size were drawn from that table, and D and trimming were deduced from the DNA. Seen here are about 75,000 clones, 70% to 90% observed once, and the top ten hold about 20%. This sequence originates from a human donor in a cohort sampled during active COVID-19. The sample comprised peripheral blood. The chain employs TRBV15 and TRBJ2-7; TRBD2 agrees at 14 bases. CDR3 in amino acids: CATSRGGTGTSGSYEQYF. In nucleotides, the CDR3 is TGTGCCACCAGCAGAGGGGGGACCGGGACTAGCGGGAGTTACGAGCAGTACTTC. Full variable domain (remainder filled in from reference TRBV15 and TRBJ2-7): DAMVIQNPRYQVTQFGKPVTLSCSQTLNHNVMYWYQQKSSQAPKLLFHYYDKDFNNEADTPDNFQSRRPNTSFCFLDIRSPGLGDTAMYLCATSRGGTGTSGSYEQYFGPGTRLTVT.